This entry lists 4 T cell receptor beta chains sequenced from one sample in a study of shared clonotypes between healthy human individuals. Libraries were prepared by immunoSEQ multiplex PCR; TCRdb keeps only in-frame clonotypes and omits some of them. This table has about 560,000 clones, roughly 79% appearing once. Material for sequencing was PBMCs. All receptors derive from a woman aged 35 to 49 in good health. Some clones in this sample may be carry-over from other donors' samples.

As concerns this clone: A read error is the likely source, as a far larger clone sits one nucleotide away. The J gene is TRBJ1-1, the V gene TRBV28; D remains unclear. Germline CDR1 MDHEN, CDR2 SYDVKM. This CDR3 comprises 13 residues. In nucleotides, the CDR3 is TGTGCCAGCAGCCCCCCGATTAGCACTGAAGCTTCCTTT. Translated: CASSPPISTEASF.

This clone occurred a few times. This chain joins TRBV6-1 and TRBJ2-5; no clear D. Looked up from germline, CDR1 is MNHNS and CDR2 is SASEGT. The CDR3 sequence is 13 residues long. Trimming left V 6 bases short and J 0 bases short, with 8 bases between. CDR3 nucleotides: TGTGCCAGCAGCTCGGAATACCAAGAGACCCAGTACTTC. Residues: CASSSEYQETQYF.

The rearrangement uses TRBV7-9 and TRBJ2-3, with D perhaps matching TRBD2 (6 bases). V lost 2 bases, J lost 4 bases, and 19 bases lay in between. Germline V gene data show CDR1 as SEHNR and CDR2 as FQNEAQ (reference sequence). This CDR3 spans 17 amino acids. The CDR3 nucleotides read TGTGCCAGCAGCTTAAATGTCGAGTGGGAGGTCTCAGATACGCAGTATTTT. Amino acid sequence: CASSLNVEWEVSDTQYF.

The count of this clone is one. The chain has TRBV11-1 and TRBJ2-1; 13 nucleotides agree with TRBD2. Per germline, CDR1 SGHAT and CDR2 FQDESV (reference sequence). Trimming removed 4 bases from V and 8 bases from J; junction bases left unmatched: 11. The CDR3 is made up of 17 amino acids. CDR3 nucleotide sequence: TGTGCCAGCAGCTCAGGGACTAGCGGGACTGAGACCCATGAGCAGTTCTTC. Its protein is CASSSGTSGTETHEQFF.